The next 4 T cell receptor beta chains were all read from a single sample in a study of spatial heterogeneity in lung cancer. TCRdb fed the 5' RACE reads into MiXCR, producing one record per CDR3 protein. Of over 10,000 distinct CDR3 sequences listed, around 15% are singletons. The time point here: sample taken at primary tumor resection. TCRs were sequenced from unsorted whole RNA of tumor, nontumor lung or PBMC. The sequencing used PBMCs, collected at surgery. All receptors derive from a male donor with early-stage non-small cell lung cancer.

In its sample, this clonotype was seen a few times. The chain recombines TRBV12-3 or TRBV12-4 with TRBJ1-4; D gene ambiguous. The CDR3 has 14 residues. Trimming took 3 bases from V and 8 from J, leaving 13 bases between them. The CDR3 region has the DNA TGTGCCAGCAGTTTCGGGATCCTCCGGGAAAAACTGTTTTTT. This gives the protein CASSFGILREKLFF.

In nucleotides, the CDR3 is TGCAGCGCTCTTCGACTAGCATCCTACAATGAGCAGTTCTTC. This encodes CSALRLASYNEQFF. The V gene is TRBV29-1, the J gene TRBJ2-1; 7 bases map to TRBD2. The CDR3 has 14 residues. CDR1 and CDR2 from the germline V gene are SQVTM and ANQGSEA. V was clipped by 7 bases and J by 1 base; unmatched bases: 7.

This clonotype was detected many times. The V and J genes are TRBV11-3 and TRBJ2-2; the D gene is possibly TRBD2 (6 bases). Germline V gene lookup returns CDR1 SGHNT and CDR2 YENEEA. The CDR3 spans 14 residues. Between the trimmed V and J ends, which lost 0 bases and 7 bases, there was a span of 9 bases. The CDR3 loop is CASSLEGLGGELFF. The CDR3 coding sequence is TGTGCCAGCAGCTTAGAGGGACTTGGCGGGGAGCTGTTTTTT.

The chain links TRBV20-1 to TRBJ1-2; 7 positions match TRBD1. Germline V gives CDR1 DFQATT, CDR2 SNEGSKA (reference sequence). The J segment lost 3 bases and the V segment lost 7 bases, leaving 8 bases of the junction unmatched. The CDR3 runs to 13 residues. CDR3 protein: CSVSTGRDYGYTF. The CDR3 region has the DNA TGCAGTGTCTCGACAGGGAGAGACTATGGCTACACCTTC.